The 14 T cell receptor beta chains below were found in one sample sequenced in a study of CD8 T cells in ankylosing spondylitis. TCRdb itself ran the 5' RACE reads through MiXCR, one entry per CDR3 protein. The sample lists roughly 180,000 distinct CDR3 sequences; about 13% were seen once. The sequencing sample was made of blood, either unsorted or a sorted T cell fraction (not recorded which). Every receptor here comes from a male donor with ankylosing spondylitis or in good health (not recorded which).

This clonotype appeared a few times. The rearrangement uses TRBV12-3 or TRBV12-4 and TRBJ1-1; D is perhaps TRBD1 (5 bases). The CDR3 spans 14 residues. Trimming took off 3 bases at V and 1 base at J, with 9 bases between the two ends. CDR3 sequence: CASSFGGRNTEAFF. For the CDR3, the DNA is TGTGCCAGCAGTTTTGGGGGGAGGAACACTGAAGCTTTCTTT.

Only a few counts were recorded for this clonotype. The chain combines TRBV9 with TRBJ2-2; TRBD1 aligns across 8 bases. The length of the CDR3 is 16 residues. V gave up 4 bases and J gave up 0 bases; unmatched junction bases: 5. The germline V gene encodes CDR1 SGDLS and CDR2 YYNGEE. The CDR3 DNA reads as TGTGCCAGCAGCTCGCGGACAGGGACGAACACCGGGGAGCTGTTTTTT. Translating it yields CASSSRTGTNTGELFF.

V usage is TRBV27 and J usage is TRBJ2-5; 11 bases agree with TRBD2. The V gene's germline CDR1 is MNHEY and CDR2 SMNVEV (reference sequence). With 3 bases clipped from V and 9 bases from J, the junction kept 9 bases outside the gene matches. CDR3 length: 15 amino acids. CDR3 amino acids: CASSFLNDSGRAQYF. CDR3 nucleotide sequence: TGTGCCAGCAGTTTCCTCAACGATAGCGGGAGGGCCCAGTACTTC.

The rearrangement links TRBV12-3 or TRBV12-4 to TRBJ2-7, with D tentatively TRBD1 (5 bases). The CDR3 extends over 12 amino acids. V dropped 0 bases and J dropped 5 bases, with 5 bases sitting between them. In DNA form, the CDR3 reads TGTGCCAGCAGTTTAGCGGGGCACGAGCAGTACTTC. This gives the protein CASSLAGHEQYF.

J is TRBJ2-2 and V is TRBV27; D is perhaps TRBD1 (6 bases). Trimming removed 0 bases at V and 7 bases at J, with 9 bases between. The CDR3 has 14 residues. The germline V gene encodes CDR1 MNHEY and CDR2 SMNVEV (reference sequence). As DNA, the CDR3 is TGTGCCAGCAGTTTATCGGGCAGGGGCGGGGAGCTGTTTTTT. This encodes CASSLSGRGGELFF.

This chain uses TRBV11-2 with TRBJ2-7; D remains ambiguous. This CDR3 is built from 16 residues. Trimming took 2 bases from V and 0 from J, leaving 14 bases between them. The germline CDR1 and CDR2 sequences are SGHAT and FQNNGV. The CDR3 loop reads CASSLRSVGSSYEQYF. The CDR3 bases are TGTGCCAGCAGCTTAAGATCGGTTGGCAGCTCCTACGAGCAGTACTTC.

This clonotype was detected ten times or more. The chain uses TRBV20-1 and TRBJ1-1; weak D call: TRBD1 (5 bases). The CDR3 sequence is 12 residues long. V lost 6 bases to trimming and J lost 6 bases, with 14 bases between them. Germline lookup yields CDR1 DFQATT and CDR2 SNEGSKA (reference sequence). The CDR3 DNA sequence: TGCAGTGCCCCGACAGCCCAGCCTGAAGCTTTCTTT. Encoded protein: CSAPTAQPEAFF.

The chain uses TRBV27 and TRBJ2-7; D is perhaps TRBD1 or TRBD2 (6 bases each). Germline lookup yields CDR1 MNHEY and CDR2 SMNVEV (reference sequence). The V end was cut by 3 bases, the J end by 6 bases, with 27 bases between. CDR3 length equals 18 residues. As DNA, the CDR3 is TGTGCCAGCAGTTTGAGCCCTTTGGCGGGACAACGAGGAGGCGAGCAGTACTTC. Encoded protein: CASSLSPLAGQRGGEQYF.

The V call is TRBV9, the J call TRBJ2-2; 8 nucleotides line up with TRBD2. The CDR3 consists of 16 residues. Germline CDR1 SGDLS, CDR2 YYNGEE. The junction had 9 bases not matched to a gene; V was cut back by 2 bases and J by 6 bases. CDR3 residues: CASSVTPAGASGELFF. Here the CDR3 DNA reads TGTGCCAGCAGCGTTACCCCAGCGGGAGCTTCCGGGGAGCTGTTTTTT.

Here the CDR3 DNA reads TGCGCCAGCAGCTTGAGTCAAGAGACCCAGTACTTC. This translates into CASSLSQETQYF. The genes are TRBV5-1 and TRBJ2-5; D unresolved. Trimming removed 1 base from V and 2 bases from J, with 3 bases in between. The germline V gene has CDR1 SGHRS and CDR2 YFSETQ. The CDR3 runs 12 residues.

This rearrangement joins TRBV12-3 or TRBV12-4 to TRBJ2-3, with a possible D match to TRBD1 (6 bases). The V end lost 8 bases, the J end lost 5 bases, and 17 bases lay between the germline ends. The CDR3 is 14 residues long. The CDR3 nucleotides read TGTGCCAGCGGCCGGGACACTGGTAGAGATACGCAGTATTTT. Amino acids: CASGRDTGRDTQYF.

This clonotype was found many times. The CDR3 sequence is CASSQGAHADEQFF. The DNA for the CDR3 is TGTGCCAGCAGCCAAGGGGCCCACGCCGATGAGCAGTTCTTC. This rearrangement joins TRBV3-1 to TRBJ2-1; no definite D call. CDR1 is LGHDT and CDR2 is YNNKEL in the germline V gene (reference sequence). V was clipped by 1 base and J by 8 bases, with 12 bases between them. CDR3 length equals 14 residues.

The J gene is TRBJ2-1, the V gene TRBV12-3 or TRBV12-4; D gene unclear. V lost 5 bases and J lost 6, with 14 bases in between. This CDR3 contains 14 residues. The CDR3, as DNA: TGTGCCAGCAGTCTCTTTCTCTTGCCCAATGAGCAGTTCTTC. Translating it yields CASSLFLLPNEQFF.

This chain links TRBV9 with TRBJ2-7; D may match TRBD1 or TRBD2 (5 bases each). Trimming pared 3 bases from V and 6 bases from J, leaving 16 bases between. This CDR3 has 14 residues. Per the germline V gene, CDR1 is SGDLS and CDR2 is YYNGEE. CDR3 nucleotides: TGTGCCAGCAGCGACCCGAACGCCGGGGCCGAGCAGTACTTC. Translating gives CASSDPNAGAEQYF.